One sample yielded the 16 T cell receptor beta chains listed below, sequenced in a study of blood T cell repertoires in COVID-19. The data were produced by immunoSEQ multiplex PCR, yet TCRdb's version contains in-frame clones alone and is incomplete. The repertoire holds around 270,000 clones, with roughly 84% as singletons. Sequenced: peripheral blood. The source of these receptors is a human donor with COVID-19, enrolled during active disease. The donor label of this sample is uncertain.

This chain links TRBV28 with TRBJ1-5; 8 nucleotides match TRBD1. The germline V gene encodes CDR1 MDHEN and CDR2 SYDVKM. This CDR3 region has 14 residues. V gave up 4 bases and J gave up 1 base; unmatched junction bases: 0. CDR3 loop: CASSYRGSNQPQHF. For the CDR3, the DNA is TGTGCCAGCAGTTACAGGGGGAGCAATCAGCCCCAGCATTTT.

The V call is TRBV6-1, the J call TRBJ1-1; a possible D gene is TRBD1 (5 bases). The germline V and J ends were trimmed by 3 bases and 5 bases, with 13 bases remaining between them. The germline CDR1 and CDR2 sequences are MNHNS and SASEGT. The CDR3 covers 14 residues. CDR3 in DNA: TGTGCCAGCAGTGATTGGGGGGTAGGGACTGAAGCTTTCTTT. The encoded protein is CASSDWGVGTEAFF.

This chain joins TRBV5-1 and TRBJ2-1; TRBD2 matches 10 bases. From germline, CDR1 is SGHRS and CDR2 YFSETQ. This CDR3 is built from 14 residues. The V segment lost 4 bases and the J segment 5 bases; nucleotides outside the gene matches: 3. This chain's CDR3 is CASSTTSGNNEQFF. CDR3 DNA: TGCGCCAGCAGCACAACTAGCGGGAACAATGAGCAGTTCTTC.

The chain is built from TRBV19 and TRBJ2-5, with 9 bases that match TRBD2. Trimming removed 3 bases from V and 4 bases from J; junction bases left unmatched: 9. Per germline, CDR1 LNHDA and CDR2 SQIVND (reference sequence). The CDR3 sequence is 16 residues long. The CDR3 sequence is CASSMGPSGTRETQYF. In nucleotides, the CDR3 is TGTGCCAGTAGTATGGGGCCTAGCGGGACCCGAGAGACCCAGTACTTC.

The genes are TRBV5-1 and TRBJ2-5, with D unclear. The V end was cut by 4 bases, the J end by 3 bases, with 13 bases between. Germline CDR1 is SGHRS and CDR2 is YFSETQ. There are 14 residues in the CDR3. CDR3 region: CASSLLGYKETQYF. CDR3 in DNA: TGCGCCAGCAGCCTCCTGGGCTACAAAGAGACCCAGTACTTC.

This rearrangement joins TRBV7-2 to TRBJ2-2; 10 nucleotides match TRBD2. Losses at the gene ends were 2 bases for V and 11 bases for J; bases not matched to a gene: 8. CDR3 length: 15 residues. Germline loops: CDR1 SGHTA, CDR2 FQGNSA. The CDR3 here is CASSLFLAGVGELFF. CDR3 DNA sequence: TGTGCCAGCAGCTTATTTCTAGCGGGAGTAGGAGAGCTGTTTTTT.

This clone was found once. This sequence joins TRBV5-4 and TRBJ2-5, with 9 bases aligning to TRBD1. Unmatched junction bases numbered 6, after V lost 7 bases and J lost 5 bases. Germline CDR1 reads SGHNT; CDR2 reads YYREEE (reference sequence). The CDR3 has 13 amino acids. Here the CDR3 reads CASAGQGSETQYF. The CDR3 DNA reads as TGTGCCAGCGCCGGACAGGGGTCGGAGACCCAGTACTTC.

The chain has TRBV27 and TRBJ1-1; D is undetermined. Trimming shortened V by 3 bases and J by 1 base, and 6 bases separated the two germline ends. The CDR3 consists of 13 residues. Germline assignment: CDR1 MNHEY and CDR2 SMNVEV (reference sequence). The DNA of the CDR3 is TGTGCCAGCAGTTTGGGCAGGAACACTGAAGCTTTCTTT. Its translation: CASSLGRNTEAFF.

In nucleotides, the CDR3 is TGTGCCAGCAGCTTAGGGGGGCAGTCGTACGAGCAGTACTTC. This gives the protein CASSLGGQSYEQYF. The V call is TRBV7-9, the J call TRBJ2-7; possibly TRBD1 for D (6 bases). Trimming took 1 base from V and 4 from J, leaving 11 bases between them. The CDR3 loop spans 14 amino acids. Germline V lookup: CDR1 SEHNR, CDR2 FQNEAQ (reference sequence). Drawing the rest from reference TRBV7-9 and TRBJ2-7, the complete variable domain is DTGVSQNPRHKITKRGQNVTFRCDPISEHNRLYWYRQTLGQGPEFLTYFQNEAQLEKSRLLSDRFSAERPKGSFSTLEIQRTEQGDSAMYLCASSLGGQSYEQYFGPGTRLTVT.

This clone came up once. The chain links TRBV19 to TRBJ1-2; D gene uncertain. Germline loops: CDR1 LNHDA, CDR2 SQIVND (reference sequence). Between the trimmed V and J ends, which lost 3 bases and 8 bases, there was a span of 22 bases. The length of the CDR3 is 16 residues. CDR3 coding DNA: TGTGCCAGTAGTATCCTTTTGGGTGGAGGATCCCCGGGCTACACCTTC. It is translated as CASSILLGGGSPGYTF.

This chain connects TRBV3-1 (or the pseudogene TRBV3-2) to TRBJ1-6, with a weak D call TRBD1 (5 bases). Trimming removed 3 bases from V and 7 bases from J, with 10 bases in between. This CDR3 has 14 amino acids. Germline V CDR1 and CDR2: LGHDT, YNNKEL (reference sequence). The DNA for the CDR3 is TGTGCCAGCAGCCACCAGGGCAGGAATTCACCCCTCCACTTT. It translates to CASSHQGRNSPLHF.

The chain is built from TRBV5-1 and TRBJ2-1; 16 bases line up with TRBD2. This CDR3 contains 16 residues. Germline values: CDR1 SGHRS, CDR2 YFSETQ. With V trimmed by 0 bases and J by 8 bases, 2 bases remained unmatched. The CDR3 DNA reads as TGCGCCAGCAGCTTGGTGGGACTAGCGGGAGGGGATGAGCAGTTCTTC. The encoded protein is CASSLVGLAGGDEQFF.

The CDR3 loop is CASSEVPGETQYF. CDR3 coding DNA: TGTGCCAGCAGCGAAGTTCCCGGGGAGACCCAGTACTTC. The chain carries TRBV9 and TRBJ2-5; D call uncertain. Germline V gene data show CDR1 as SGDLS and CDR2 as YYNGEE. V lost 3 bases to trimming and J lost 5 bases, with 11 bases between them. The CDR3 is 13 amino acids.

V is TRBV5-4 and J is TRBJ2-7; TRBD2 might be the D (5 bases). The CDR3 runs to 13 residues. In germline, CDR1 is SGHNT, CDR2 YYREEE (reference sequence). V was shortened by 4 bases and J by 2 bases, with 10 bases between the two germline ends. CDR3 protein: CASSRETTYEQYF. The CDR3 DNA sequence: TGTGCCAGCAGCAGGGAGACGACCTACGAGCAGTACTTC.

The chain recombines TRBV6-5 with TRBJ1-3; D call uncertain. Germline V gene sequence: CDR1 MNHEY, CDR2 SVGAGI. The CDR3 is 14 residues long. Trimming removed 7 bases at V and 4 bases at J, with 14 bases between. For the CDR3, the DNA is TGTGCCAGCATCACCGAGGTGAACGGAAACACCATATATTTT. Protein: CASITEVNGNTIYF.

This clone was recorded only once. This chain connects TRBV6-5 to TRBJ2-1, with a weak D call TRBD1 (5 bases). CDR3 length equals 15 residues. CDR1 and CDR2 (germline): MNHEY, SVGAGI. The V end lost 5 bases, the J end lost 8 bases, and 19 bases lay between the germline ends. As DNA, the CDR3 is TGTGCCAGCAGTCCCAGTGATAGGGGTACGGATGAGCAGTTCTTC. This gives the protein CASSPSDRGTDEQFF.